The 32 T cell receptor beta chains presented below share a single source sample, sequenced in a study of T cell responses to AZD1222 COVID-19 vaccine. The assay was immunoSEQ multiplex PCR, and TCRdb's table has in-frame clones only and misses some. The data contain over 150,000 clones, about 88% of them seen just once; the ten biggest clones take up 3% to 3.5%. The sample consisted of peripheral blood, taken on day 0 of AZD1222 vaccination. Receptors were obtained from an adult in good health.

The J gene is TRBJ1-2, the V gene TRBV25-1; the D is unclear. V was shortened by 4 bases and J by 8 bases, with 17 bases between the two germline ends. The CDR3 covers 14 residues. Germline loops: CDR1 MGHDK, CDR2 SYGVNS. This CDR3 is CASSGQVQTWGYTF. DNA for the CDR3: TGTGCCAGCAGTGGTCAGGTTCAAACTTGGGGCTACACCTTC.

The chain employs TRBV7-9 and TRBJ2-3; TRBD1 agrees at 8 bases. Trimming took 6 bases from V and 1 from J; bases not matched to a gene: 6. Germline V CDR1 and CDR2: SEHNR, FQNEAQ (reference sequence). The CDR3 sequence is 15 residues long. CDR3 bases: TGTGCCAGCAGTACTGGGACAGGAGGCACAGATACGCAGTATTTT. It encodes CASSTGTGGTDTQYF.

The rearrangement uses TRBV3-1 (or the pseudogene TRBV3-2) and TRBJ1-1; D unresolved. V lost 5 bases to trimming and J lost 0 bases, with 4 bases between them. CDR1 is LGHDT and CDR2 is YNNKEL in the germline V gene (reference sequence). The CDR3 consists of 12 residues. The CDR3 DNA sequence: TGTGCCAGCAGCATGCTGAACACTGAAGCTTTCTTT. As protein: CASSMLNTEAFF.

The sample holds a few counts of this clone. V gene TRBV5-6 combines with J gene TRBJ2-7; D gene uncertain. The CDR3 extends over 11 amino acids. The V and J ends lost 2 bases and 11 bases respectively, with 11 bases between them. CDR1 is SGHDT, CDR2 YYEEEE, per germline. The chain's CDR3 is CASSFRALEYF. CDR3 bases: TGTGCCAGCAGCTTCCGGGCTCTGGAGTACTTC.

DNA for the CDR3: TGCGCCAGCAGCCAGGGCAGGGGCCTCAATCAGCCCCAGCATTTT. Translating it yields CASSQGRGLNQPQHF. The chain couples TRBV4-1 to TRBJ1-5; maybe TRBD1 (6 bases). The CDR3 covers 15 residues. Per the germline V gene, CDR1 is MGHRA and CDR2 is YSYEKL. The ends were cut back, 3 bases at V and 3 bases at J, with 12 bases in the middle.

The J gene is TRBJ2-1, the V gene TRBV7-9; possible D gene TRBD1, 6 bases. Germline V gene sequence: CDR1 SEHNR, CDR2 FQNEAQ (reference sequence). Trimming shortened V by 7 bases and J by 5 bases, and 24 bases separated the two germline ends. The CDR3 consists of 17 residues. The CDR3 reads CASTAPGTSGADNEQFF. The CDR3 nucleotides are TGTGCCAGCACCGCTCCCGGAACTTCAGGGGCAGACAATGAGCAGTTCTTC.

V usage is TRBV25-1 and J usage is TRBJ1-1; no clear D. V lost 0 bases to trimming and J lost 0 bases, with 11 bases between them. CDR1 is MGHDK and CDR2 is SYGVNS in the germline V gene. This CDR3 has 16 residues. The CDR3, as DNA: TGTGCCAGCAGTGAATATGGTTCGCCAATGAACACTGAAGCTTTCTTT. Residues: CASSEYGSPMNTEAFF.

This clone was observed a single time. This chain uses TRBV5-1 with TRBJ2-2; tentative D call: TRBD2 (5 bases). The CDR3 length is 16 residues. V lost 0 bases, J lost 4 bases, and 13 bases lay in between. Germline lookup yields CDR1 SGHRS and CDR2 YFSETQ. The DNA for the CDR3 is TGCGCCAGCAGCTTGGCCGGTACGGGGAGCACCGGGGAGCTGTTTTTT. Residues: CASSLAGTGSTGELFF.

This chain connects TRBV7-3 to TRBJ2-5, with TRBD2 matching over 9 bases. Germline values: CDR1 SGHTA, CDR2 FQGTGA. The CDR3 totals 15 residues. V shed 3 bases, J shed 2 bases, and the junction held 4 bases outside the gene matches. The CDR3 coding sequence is TGTGCCAGCAGCTTCGGACTAGCGAAACAAGAGACCCAGTACTTC. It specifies CASSFGLAKQETQYF.

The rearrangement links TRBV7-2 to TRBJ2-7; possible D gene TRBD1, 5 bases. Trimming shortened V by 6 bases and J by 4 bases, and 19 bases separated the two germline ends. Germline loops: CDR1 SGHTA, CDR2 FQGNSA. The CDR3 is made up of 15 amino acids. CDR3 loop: CASSTNLGVRYEQYF. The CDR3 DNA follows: TGTGCCAGCAGTACTAACCTAGGGGTCCGTTACGAGCAGTACTTC.

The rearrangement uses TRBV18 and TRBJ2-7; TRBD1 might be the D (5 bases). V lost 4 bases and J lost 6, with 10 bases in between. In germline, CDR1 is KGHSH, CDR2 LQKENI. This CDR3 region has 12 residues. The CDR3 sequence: CASSRDRLEQYF. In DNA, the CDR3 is TGTGCCAGCTCACGAGACAGACTCGAGCAGTACTTC.

CDR3 DNA sequence: TGTGCCAGCACCGGGCTCCCGGGGGAGACCCAGTACTTC. Translation gives CASTGLPGETQYF. The gene calls are TRBV19 and TRBJ2-5; perhaps TRBD2 as D (5 bases). The CDR3 runs to 13 residues. The germline V gene encodes CDR1 LNHDA and CDR2 SQIVND (reference sequence). V shed 9 bases and J shed 5 bases, with 16 bases lying between them.

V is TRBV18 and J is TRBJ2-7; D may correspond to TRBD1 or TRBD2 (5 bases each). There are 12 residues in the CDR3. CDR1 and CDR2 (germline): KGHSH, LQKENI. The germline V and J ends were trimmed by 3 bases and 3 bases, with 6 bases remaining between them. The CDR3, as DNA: TGTGCCAGCTCACCGGGGGACTACGAGCAGTACTTC. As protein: CASSPGDYEQYF.

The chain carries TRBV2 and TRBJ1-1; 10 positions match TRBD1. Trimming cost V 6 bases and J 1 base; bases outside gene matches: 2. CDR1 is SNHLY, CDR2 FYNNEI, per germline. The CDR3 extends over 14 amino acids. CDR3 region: CASRGDRGNTEAFF. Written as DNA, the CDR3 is TGTGCCAGCAGGGGGGACAGGGGGAACACTGAAGCTTTCTTT.

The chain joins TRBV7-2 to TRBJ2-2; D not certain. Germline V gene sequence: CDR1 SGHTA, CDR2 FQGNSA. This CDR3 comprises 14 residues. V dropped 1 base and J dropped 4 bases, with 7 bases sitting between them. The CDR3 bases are TGTGCCAGCAGCTTAGGTCGGAGCACCGGGGAGCTGTTTTTT. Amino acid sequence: CASSLGRSTGELFF.

The CDR3 spells CASRPGTGGSPLHF. For the CDR3, the DNA is TGTGCCAGCAGGCCCGGGACAGGCGGGTCACCCCTCCACTTT. The chain recombines TRBV6-5 with TRBJ1-6; TRBD1 matches at 8 bases. CDR3 size: 14 residues. Germline values: CDR1 MNHEY, CDR2 SVGAGI. The V gene end was trimmed by 6 bases and the J gene end by 10 bases; junction bases not matched to a gene: 8.

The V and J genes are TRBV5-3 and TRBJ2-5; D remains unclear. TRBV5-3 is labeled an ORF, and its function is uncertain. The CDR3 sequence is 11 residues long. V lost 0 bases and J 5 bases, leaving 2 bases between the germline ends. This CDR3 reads CARSLGETQYF. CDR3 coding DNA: TGTGCCAGAAGCTTGGGGGAGACCCAGTACTTC.

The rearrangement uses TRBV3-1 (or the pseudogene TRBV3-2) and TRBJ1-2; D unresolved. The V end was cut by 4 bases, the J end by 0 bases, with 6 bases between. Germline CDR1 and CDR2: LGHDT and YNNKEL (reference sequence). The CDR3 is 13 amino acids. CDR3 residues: CASSPGANYGYTF. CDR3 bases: TGTGCCAGCAGCCCAGGTGCTAACTATGGCTACACCTTC.

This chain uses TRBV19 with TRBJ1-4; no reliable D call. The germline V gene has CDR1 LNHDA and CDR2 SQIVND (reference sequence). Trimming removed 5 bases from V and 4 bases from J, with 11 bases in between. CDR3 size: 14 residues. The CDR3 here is CASSVPENNEKLFF. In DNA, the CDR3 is TGTGCCAGTAGTGTTCCAGAGAATAATGAAAAACTGTTTTTT.

The CDR3 DNA is TGTGCCAGCAGCCCTCGCCTGAACACTGAAGCTTTCTTT. Translating gives CASSPRLNTEAFF. J is TRBJ1-1 and V is TRBV11-1, with D hard to call. The V end was cut by 5 bases, the J end by 0 bases, with 7 bases between. The CDR3 is made up of 13 amino acids. CDR1 SGHAT and CDR2 FQDESV come from the germline V gene (reference sequence).

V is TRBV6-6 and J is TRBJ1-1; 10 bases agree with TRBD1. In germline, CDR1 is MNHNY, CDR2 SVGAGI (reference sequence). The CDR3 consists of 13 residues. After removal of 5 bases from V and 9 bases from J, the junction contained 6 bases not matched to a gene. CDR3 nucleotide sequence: TGTGCCAGCAGTCGGGACAGGGGAGGAAAAGCTTTCTTT. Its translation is CASSRDRGGKAFF.

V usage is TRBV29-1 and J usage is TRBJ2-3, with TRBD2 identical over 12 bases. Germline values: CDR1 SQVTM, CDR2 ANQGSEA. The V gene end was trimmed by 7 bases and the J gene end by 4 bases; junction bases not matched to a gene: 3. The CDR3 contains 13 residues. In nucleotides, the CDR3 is TGCAGCGGCTGGACTAGCGGGGCAGATACGCAGTATTTT. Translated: CSGWTSGADTQYF.

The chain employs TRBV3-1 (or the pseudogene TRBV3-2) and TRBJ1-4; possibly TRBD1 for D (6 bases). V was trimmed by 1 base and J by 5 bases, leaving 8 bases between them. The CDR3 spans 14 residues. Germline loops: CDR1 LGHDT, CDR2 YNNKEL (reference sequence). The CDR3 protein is CASSQGQGNEKLFF. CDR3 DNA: TGTGCCAGCAGCCAAGGGCAGGGGAATGAAAAACTGTTTTTT.

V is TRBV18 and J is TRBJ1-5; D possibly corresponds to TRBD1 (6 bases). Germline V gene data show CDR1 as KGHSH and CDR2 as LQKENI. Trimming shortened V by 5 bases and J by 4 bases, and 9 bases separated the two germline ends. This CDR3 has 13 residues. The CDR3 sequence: CASSIDRNQPQHF. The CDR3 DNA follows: TGTGCCAGCTCAATTGACAGGAATCAGCCCCAGCATTTT.

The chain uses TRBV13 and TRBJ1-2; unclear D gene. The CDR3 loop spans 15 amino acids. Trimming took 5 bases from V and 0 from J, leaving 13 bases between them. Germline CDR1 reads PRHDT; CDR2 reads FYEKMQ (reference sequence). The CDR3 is CASSNPLQANYGYTF. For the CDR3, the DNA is TGTGCCAGCAGCAACCCCTTACAAGCTAACTATGGCTACACCTTC.

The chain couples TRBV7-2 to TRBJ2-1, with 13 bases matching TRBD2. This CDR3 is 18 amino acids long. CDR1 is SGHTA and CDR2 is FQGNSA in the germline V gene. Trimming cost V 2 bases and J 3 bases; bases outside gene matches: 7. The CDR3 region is CASSLTSLAGGIYNEQFF. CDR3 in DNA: TGTGCCAGCAGCTTAACCTCACTAGCGGGGGGGATCTACAATGAGCAGTTCTTC.

CDR3 in amino acids: CASSSQGAGETQYF. The CDR3 DNA reads as TGTGCCAGCAGCTCCCAGGGGGCTGGGGAGACCCAGTACTTC. The V and J genes are TRBV7-2 and TRBJ2-5; 8 positions agree with TRBD1. The V gene end was trimmed by 4 bases and the J gene end by 5 bases; junction bases not matched to a gene: 6. CDR1 and CDR2 from the germline V gene are SGHTA and FQGNSA. This CDR3 has 14 residues. Full variable domain (outside the CDR3, taken from reference TRBV7-2 and TRBJ2-5): GAGVSQSPSNKVTEKGKDVELRCDPISGHTALYWYRQSLGQGLEFLIYFQGNSAPDKSGLPSDRFSAERTGGSVSTLTIQRTQQEDSAVYLCASSSQGAGETQYFGPGTRLLVL.

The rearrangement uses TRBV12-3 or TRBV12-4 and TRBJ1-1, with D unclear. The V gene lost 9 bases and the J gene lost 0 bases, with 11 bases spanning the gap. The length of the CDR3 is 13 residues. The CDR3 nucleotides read TGTGCCAGTGTACAGTTCCTGAACACTGAAGCTTTCTTT. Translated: CASVQFLNTEAFF.

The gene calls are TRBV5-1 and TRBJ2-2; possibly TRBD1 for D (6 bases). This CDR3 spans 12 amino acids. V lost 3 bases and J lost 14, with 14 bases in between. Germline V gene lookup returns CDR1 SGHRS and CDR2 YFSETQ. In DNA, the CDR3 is TGCGCCAGCAGCTCCCGGGACAATTCCCTGTTTTTT. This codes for CASSSRDNSLFF.

The CDR3 is CASRSFGDEQFF. In nucleotides, the CDR3 is TGTGCCAGCAGGTCATTCGGGGATGAGCAGTTCTTC. The V gene is TRBV11-2, the J gene TRBJ2-1; possibly TRBD2 for D (5 bases). Germline V gene data show CDR1 as SGHAT and CDR2 as FQNNGV. The CDR3 spans 12 residues. Trimming removed 6 bases from V and 8 bases from J, with 11 bases in between.

The CDR3 region is CASAKTPLRGNQPQHF. In nucleotides, the CDR3 is TGTGCCAGCGCTAAAACCCCTCTGAGGGGCAATCAGCCCCAGCATTTT. The J gene is TRBJ1-5, the V gene TRBV28; no reliable D call. The CDR3 length is 16 residues. V was pared by 8 bases and J by 2 bases, with 19 bases between. Per germline, CDR1 MDHEN and CDR2 SYDVKM.

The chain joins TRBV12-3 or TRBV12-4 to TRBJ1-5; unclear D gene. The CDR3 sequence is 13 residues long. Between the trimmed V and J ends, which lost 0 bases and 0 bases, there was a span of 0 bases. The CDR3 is CASSLASNQPQHF. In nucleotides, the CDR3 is TGTGCCAGCAGTTTAGCTAGCAATCAGCCCCAGCATTTT.